One sample yielded the 8 T cell receptor beta chains listed below, sequenced in a study of OX40 agonist ivuxolimab in advanced cancers. The method was immunoSEQ multiplex PCR; TCRdb's version includes in-frame clones alone and lacks a portion of them. Among approximately 100,000 clones listed, around 90% were seen once. Sample: CD4+ or CD8+ T cells sorted from blood, taken in a trial of the OX40 agonist ivuxolimab. Receptor source: an adult with an advanced solid tumor such as melanoma, head and neck, liver or kidney cancer.

This chain connects TRBV6-5 to TRBJ1-2; D perhaps matches TRBD1 (5 bases). This CDR3 spans 14 amino acids. CDR1 and CDR2 from the germline V gene are MNHEY and SVGAGI. V lost 6 bases and J 11 bases, leaving 22 bases between the germline ends. CDR3 residues: CASRTGRTPRWYTF. The CDR3 DNA follows: TGTGCCAGCAGGACGGGGCGAACCCCCCGGTGGTACACCTTC.

The V call is TRBV7-2, the J call TRBJ1-1; weak D call: TRBD1 (5 bases). Germline CDR1 reads SGHTA; CDR2 reads FQGNSA. The V gene lost 1 base and the J gene lost 8 bases, with 14 bases spanning the gap. The CDR3 is 14 residues long. In DNA form, the CDR3 reads TGTGCCAGCAGCTTAGAGCCCAGGGACCGAGAAGCTTTCTTT. It translates to CASSLEPRDREAFF. Supplemented by reference TRBV7-2 and TRBJ1-1, the full variable domain reads GAGVSQSPSNKVTEKGKDVELRCDPISGHTALYWYRQSLGQGLEFLIYFQGNSAPDKSGLPSDRFSAERTGGSVSTLTIQRTQQEDSAVYLCASSLEPRDREAFFGQGTRLTVV.

This sequence joins TRBV27 and TRBJ2-7; no firm D call. V dropped 0 bases and J dropped 4 bases, with 10 bases sitting between them. This CDR3 comprises 14 residues. Germline V gene lookup returns CDR1 MNHEY and CDR2 SMNVEV (reference sequence). CDR3 in amino acids: CASSLSTRVYEQYF. The CDR3 DNA reads as TGTGCCAGCAGTTTATCGACCCGAGTATACGAGCAGTACTTC.

This clone has a handful of counts. This chain links TRBV6-6 with TRBJ2-1; 7 bases are shared with TRBD1. The CDR3 has 15 residues. Germline CDR1 reads MNHNY; CDR2 reads SVGAGI (reference sequence). Unmatched junction bases numbered 6, after V lost 6 bases and J lost 1 base. The CDR3 sequence: CASRKTGDSYNEQFF. In DNA, the CDR3 is TGTGCCAGCAGGAAAACAGGGGATTCCTACAATGAGCAGTTCTTC.

This chain links TRBV7-3 with TRBJ2-1; D gene unclear. CDR1 is SGHTA and CDR2 is FQGTGA in the germline V gene. V was shortened by 5 bases and J by 5 bases, with 16 bases between the two germline ends. This CDR3 has 15 residues. CDR3 sequence: CASSPPGAHHNEQFF. Here the CDR3 DNA reads TGTGCCAGCAGCCCACCGGGTGCCCACCACAATGAGCAGTTCTTC.

CDR3 in DNA: TGTGCCAGTAGTAGACAGGGCGGCGGTCCAAGCGAGCAGTACTTC. It encodes CASSRQGGGPSEQYF. The rearrangement uses TRBV19 and TRBJ2-7, with 7 positions matching TRBD1. CDR1 LNHDA and CDR2 SQIVND come from the germline V gene (reference sequence). CDR3 length: 15 residues. With V trimmed by 4 bases and J by 6 bases, 12 bases remained unmatched.

A single count supports this clone. This chain uses TRBV4-3 with TRBJ2-7; 9 bases agree with TRBD1. Germline V lookup: CDR1 LGHNA, CDR2 YSLEER. The junction had 9 bases not matched to a gene; V was cut back by 0 bases and J by 3 bases. This CDR3 contains 17 residues. The CDR3 is CASSQDPTGTGIYEQYF. The CDR3 DNA is TGCGCCAGCAGCCAAGATCCAACCGGGACAGGGATCTACGAGCAGTACTTC.

V and J are TRBV5-1 and TRBJ2-7, with a weak D call TRBD2 (5 bases). Germline V CDR1 and CDR2: SGHRS, YFSETQ. The CDR3 loop spans 15 amino acids. V was shortened by 6 bases and J by 0 bases, with 16 bases between the two germline ends. CDR3 in amino acids: CASNPRDGPSYEQYF. The CDR3 DNA follows: TGCGCCAGCAACCCCCGGGATGGGCCCTCCTACGAGCAGTACTTC.